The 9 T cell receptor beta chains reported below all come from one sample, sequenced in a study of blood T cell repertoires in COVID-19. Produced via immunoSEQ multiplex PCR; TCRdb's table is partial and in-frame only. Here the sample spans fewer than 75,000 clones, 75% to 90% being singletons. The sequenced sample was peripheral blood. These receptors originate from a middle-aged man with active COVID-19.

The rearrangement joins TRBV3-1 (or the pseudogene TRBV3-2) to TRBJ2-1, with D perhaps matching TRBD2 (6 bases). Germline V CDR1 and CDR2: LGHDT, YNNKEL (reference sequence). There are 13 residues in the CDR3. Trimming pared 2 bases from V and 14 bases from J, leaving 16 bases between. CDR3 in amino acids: CASSQNPGDGEFF. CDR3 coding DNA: TGTGCCAGCAGCCAAAATCCGGGAGACGGGGAGTTCTTC.

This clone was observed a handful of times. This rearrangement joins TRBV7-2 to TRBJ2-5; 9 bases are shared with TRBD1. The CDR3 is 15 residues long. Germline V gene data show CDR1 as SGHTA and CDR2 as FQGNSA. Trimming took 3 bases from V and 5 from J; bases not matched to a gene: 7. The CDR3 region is CASSFNTGGGETQYF. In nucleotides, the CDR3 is TGTGCCAGCAGCTTTAACACAGGGGGCGGGGAGACCCAGTACTTC.

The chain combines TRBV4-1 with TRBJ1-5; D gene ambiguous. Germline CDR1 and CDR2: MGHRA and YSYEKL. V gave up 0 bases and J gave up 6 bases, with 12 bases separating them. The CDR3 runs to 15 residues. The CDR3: CASSQESSRVQPQHF. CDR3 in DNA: TGCGCCAGCAGCCAAGAGTCCTCCCGGGTTCAGCCCCAGCATTTT.

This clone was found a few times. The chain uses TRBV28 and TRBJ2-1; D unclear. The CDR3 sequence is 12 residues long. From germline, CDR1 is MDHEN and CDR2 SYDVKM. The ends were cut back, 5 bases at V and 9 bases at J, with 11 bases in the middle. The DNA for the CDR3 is TGTGCCAGCAGTGCAAATTCCGGTGAGCAGTTCTTC. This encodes CASSANSGEQFF.

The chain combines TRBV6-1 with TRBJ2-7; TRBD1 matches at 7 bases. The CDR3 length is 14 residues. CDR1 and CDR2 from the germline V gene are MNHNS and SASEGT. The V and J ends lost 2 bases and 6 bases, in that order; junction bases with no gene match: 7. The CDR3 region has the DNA TGTGCCAGCAGTGAAACCGACAGGGCGGCCGAGCAGTACTTC. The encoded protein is CASSETDRAAEQYF.

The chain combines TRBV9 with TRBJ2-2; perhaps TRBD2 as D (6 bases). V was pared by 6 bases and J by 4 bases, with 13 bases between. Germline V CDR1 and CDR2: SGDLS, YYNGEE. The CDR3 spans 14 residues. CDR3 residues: CASIPGDGTGELFF. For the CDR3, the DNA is TGTGCCAGCATCCCGGGGGACGGCACCGGGGAGCTGTTTTTT.

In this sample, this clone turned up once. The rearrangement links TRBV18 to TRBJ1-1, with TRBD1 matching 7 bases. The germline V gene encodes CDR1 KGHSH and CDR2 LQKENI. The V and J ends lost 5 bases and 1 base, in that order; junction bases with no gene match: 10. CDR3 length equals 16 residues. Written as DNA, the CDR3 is TGTGCCAGCTCAACAATCCTAGGGACAGAGAACACTGAAGCTTTCTTT. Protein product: CASSTILGTENTEAFF.

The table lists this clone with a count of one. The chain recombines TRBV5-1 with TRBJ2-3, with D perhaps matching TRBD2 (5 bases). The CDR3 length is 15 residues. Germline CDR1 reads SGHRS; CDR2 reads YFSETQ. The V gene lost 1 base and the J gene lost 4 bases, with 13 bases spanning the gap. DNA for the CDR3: TGCGCCAGCAGCTTGTCACCGGAGAGGGCAGATACGCAGTATTTT. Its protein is CASSLSPERADTQYF.

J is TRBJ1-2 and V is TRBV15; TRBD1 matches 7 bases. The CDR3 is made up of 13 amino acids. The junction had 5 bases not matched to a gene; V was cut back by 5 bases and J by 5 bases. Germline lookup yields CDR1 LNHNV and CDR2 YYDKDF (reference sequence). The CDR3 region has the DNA TGTGCCACCAGCCCACAGGGGAGGTATGGCTACACCTTC. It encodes CATSPQGRYGYTF.